This T cell receptor (beta chain) came from a study of response to subunit inactivated influenza vaccine (dated by TCRdb to the late 2010s). For the study in its entirety: The study used deep quantitative T cell receptor repertoire profiling to track responses to a trivalent subunit inactivated influenza vaccine.

Preparation of the library involved RT-PCR. The sequencer was an Illumina HiSeq 2500. TCRdb reran the public reads through fastp at Q25 and MiXCR, keeping productive beta chains. Here each entry gathers all rows of one CDR3 protein and keeps the most common genes and DNA. This sample holds around 790,000 distinct CDR3 sequences; around 20% were observed only once. Together, the top ten hold approximately 10% of the sample. The CDR3 contains 16 residues, cysteine and phenylalanine counted. Solely the CDR3 DNA is kept, with 48 bases framed from the first base. At the junction V is shortened by 0 bases and J by 2 bases, with 12 bases in between. This clonotype was detected only a few times. What this receptor recognizes is not known. Base qualities were left out, and no much larger clone turns up one base away. Overall study outcomes, separate from this receptor: The authors suggested that each seasonal influenza vaccination may recruit only a limited number of new T cells.

The sequence joins TRBV12-3 or TRBV12-4 to TRBJ2-3; tentative D gene TRBD1, with 6 bases matching. This TCR was sampled from a man aged 50-60 years who received an inactivated influenza vaccine. Donor details come from another sample of the same person, matched by shared clones. The source material was PBMCs from blood, sampled about 5 days after vaccination. The nucleotide sequence is TGTGCCAGCAGTTTAGCGATTGGACAGCACACAGATACGCAGTATTTT. It specifies CASSLAIGQHTDTQYF.